This TCR beta chain was profiled in a study of graft-versus-host responses after intestinal transplantation. General study findings and limits: Graft-versus-host to host-versus-graft clonal ratios in allografts were high in patients with graft-donor T cell macrochimerism. There were GvH clones found in recipient marrow, and some of them appeared first in ileum or blood.

Sequencing was performed with immunoSEQ multiplex PCR; in TCRdb, only in-frame clones are kept and a portion is missing. This table holds tens of thousands of clones, around 89% found once. Remarks on this clone: Its specificity is not known.

Germline V gene lookup returns CDR1 SGHRS and CDR2 YFSETQ. This CDR3 region has 15 residues. The V gene end was trimmed by 4 bases and the J gene end by 6 bases; junction bases not matched to a gene: 10. The input for sequencing was unstimulated CD4+ T cells sorted from spleen or lymph node cells, taken before transplant. This TCR was sampled from a human donor who was the organ donor for an intestinal transplant. The J gene is TRBJ2-4, the V gene TRBV5-1; 7 bases agree with TRBD2. The DNA for the CDR3 is TGCGCCAGCAGCCCCGGACTAGGAAGGGGAAACATTCAGTACTTC. Protein product: CASSPGLGRGNIQYF.